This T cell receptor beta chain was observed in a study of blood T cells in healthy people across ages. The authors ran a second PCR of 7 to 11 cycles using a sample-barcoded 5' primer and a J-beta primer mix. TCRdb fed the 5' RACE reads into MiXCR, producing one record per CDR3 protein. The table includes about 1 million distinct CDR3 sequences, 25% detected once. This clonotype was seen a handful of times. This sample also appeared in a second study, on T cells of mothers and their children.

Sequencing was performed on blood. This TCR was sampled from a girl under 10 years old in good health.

This CDR3 is CASSLGGVLAKNIQYF. The CDR3 coding sequence is TGTGCCAGCAGCTTAGGGGGGGTTCTAGCCAAAAACATTCAGTACTTC. This rearrangement joins TRBV7-8 to TRBJ2-4; tentatively, D is TRBD2 (6 bases). V dropped 1 base and J dropped 0 bases, with 10 bases sitting between them. This CDR3 has 16 amino acids. Germline assignment: CDR1 SGHVS and CDR2 FQNEAQ.